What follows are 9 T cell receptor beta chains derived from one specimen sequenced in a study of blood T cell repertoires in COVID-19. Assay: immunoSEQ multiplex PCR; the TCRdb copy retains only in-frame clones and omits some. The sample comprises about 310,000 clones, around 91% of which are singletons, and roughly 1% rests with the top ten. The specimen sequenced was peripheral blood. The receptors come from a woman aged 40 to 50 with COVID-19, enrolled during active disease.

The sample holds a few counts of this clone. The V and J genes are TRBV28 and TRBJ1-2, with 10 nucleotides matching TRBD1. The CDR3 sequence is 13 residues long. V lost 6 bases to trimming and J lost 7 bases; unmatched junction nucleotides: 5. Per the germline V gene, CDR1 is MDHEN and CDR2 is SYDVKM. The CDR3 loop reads CASRGTGVSGYTF. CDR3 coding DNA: TGTGCCAGCAGGGGGACAGGGGTTAGTGGCTACACCTTC.

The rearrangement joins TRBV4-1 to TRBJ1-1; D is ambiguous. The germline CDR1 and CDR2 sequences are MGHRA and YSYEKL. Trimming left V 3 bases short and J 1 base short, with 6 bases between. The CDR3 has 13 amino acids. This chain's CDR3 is CASSQGRNTEAFF. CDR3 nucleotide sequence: TGCGCCAGCAGCCAGGGGAGGAACACTGAAGCTTTCTTT.

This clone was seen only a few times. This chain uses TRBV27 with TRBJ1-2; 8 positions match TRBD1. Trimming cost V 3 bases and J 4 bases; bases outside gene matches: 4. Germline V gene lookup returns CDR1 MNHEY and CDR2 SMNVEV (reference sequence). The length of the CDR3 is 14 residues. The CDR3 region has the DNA TGTGCCAGCAGTTTTTCAGGGGGCGGCTATGGCTACACCTTC. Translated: CASSFSGGGYGYTF.

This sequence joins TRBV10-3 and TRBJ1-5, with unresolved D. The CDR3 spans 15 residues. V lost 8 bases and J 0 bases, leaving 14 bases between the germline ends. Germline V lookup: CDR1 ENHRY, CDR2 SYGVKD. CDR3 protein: CAIDSGGNSNQPQHF. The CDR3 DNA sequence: TGTGCCATCGATTCCGGCGGGAATAGCAATCAGCCCCAGCATTTT.

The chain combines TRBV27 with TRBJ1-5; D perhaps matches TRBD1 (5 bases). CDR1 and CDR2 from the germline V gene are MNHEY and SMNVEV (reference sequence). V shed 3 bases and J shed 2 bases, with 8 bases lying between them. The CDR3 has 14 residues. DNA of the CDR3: TGTGCCAGCAGTTTGGGGGGTGGCAATCAGCCCCAGCATTTT. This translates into CASSLGGGNQPQHF.

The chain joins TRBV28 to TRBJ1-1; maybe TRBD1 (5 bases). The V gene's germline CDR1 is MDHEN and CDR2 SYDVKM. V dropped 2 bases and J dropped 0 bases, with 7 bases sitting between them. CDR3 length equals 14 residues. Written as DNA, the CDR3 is TGTGCCAGCAGTTTAGGACACCTGAACACTGAAGCTTTCTTT. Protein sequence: CASSLGHLNTEAFF. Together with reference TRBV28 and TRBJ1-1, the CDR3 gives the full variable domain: DVKVTQSSRYLVKRTGEKVFLECVQDMDHENMFWYRQDPGLGLRLIYFSYDVKMKEKGDIPEGYSVSREKKERFSLILESASTNQTSMYLCASSLGHLNTEAFFGQGTRLTVV.

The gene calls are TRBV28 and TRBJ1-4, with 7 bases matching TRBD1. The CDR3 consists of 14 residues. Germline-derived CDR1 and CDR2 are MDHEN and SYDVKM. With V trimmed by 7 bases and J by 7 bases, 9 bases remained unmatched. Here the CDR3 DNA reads TGTGCCAGCATCTCGGAGGGGGCTGGTGAAAAACTGTTTTTT. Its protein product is CASISEGAGEKLFF. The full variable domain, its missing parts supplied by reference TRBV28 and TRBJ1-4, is DVKVTQSSRYLVKRTGEKVFLECVQDMDHENMFWYRQDPGLGLRLIYFSYDVKMKEKGDIPEGYSVSREKKERFSLILESASTNQTSMYLCASISEGAGEKLFFGSGTQLSVL.

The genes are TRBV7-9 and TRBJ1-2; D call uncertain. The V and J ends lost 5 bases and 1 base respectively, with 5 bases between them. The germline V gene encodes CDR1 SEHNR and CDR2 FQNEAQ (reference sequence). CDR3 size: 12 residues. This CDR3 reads CASSPHNYGYTF. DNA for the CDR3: TGTGCCAGCAGCCCCCATAACTATGGCTACACCTTC.

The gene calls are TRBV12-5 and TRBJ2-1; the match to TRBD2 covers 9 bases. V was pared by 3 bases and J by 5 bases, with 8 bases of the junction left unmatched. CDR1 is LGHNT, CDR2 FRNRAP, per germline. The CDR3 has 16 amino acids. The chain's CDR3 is CASGFLTSGFNNEQFF. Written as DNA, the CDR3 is TGTGCTAGTGGTTTCCTGACTAGCGGTTTCAACAATGAGCAGTTCTTC. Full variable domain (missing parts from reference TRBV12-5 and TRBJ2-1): DARVTQTPRHKVTEMGQEVTMRCQPILGHNTVFWYRQTMMQGLELLAYFRNRAPLDDSGMPKDRFSAEMPDATLATLKIQPSEPRDSAVYFCASGFLTSGFNNEQFFGPGTRLTVL.